This TCR beta chain was obtained from a study of blood T cell repertoires in COVID-19. Study overall: Nucleic acid was either cDNA or gDNA, and it came from T cells, B-cell-depleted T cells, or PBMCs.

Repertoires were generated with immunoSEQ multiplex PCR, while TCRdb's copy carries only in-frame clones and drops some. In the table there are roughly 230,000 clones, roughly four fifths of which are singletons. This CDR3 comprises 13 residues. The germline V and J ends were trimmed by 5 bases and 1 base, with 8 bases remaining between them. Germline values: CDR1 LNHDA, CDR2 SQIVND (reference sequence). Input material: PBMCs or T cells enriched from blood (not recorded which). The TCR comes from a man over 45 who had recovered from COVID-19. The gene calls are TRBV19 and TRBJ1-1; tentative D call: TRBD1 (5 bases). This CDR3 reads CASSVTENTEAFF. The CDR3 region has the DNA TGTGCCAGTAGTGTGACAGAGAACACTGAAGCTTTCTTT.